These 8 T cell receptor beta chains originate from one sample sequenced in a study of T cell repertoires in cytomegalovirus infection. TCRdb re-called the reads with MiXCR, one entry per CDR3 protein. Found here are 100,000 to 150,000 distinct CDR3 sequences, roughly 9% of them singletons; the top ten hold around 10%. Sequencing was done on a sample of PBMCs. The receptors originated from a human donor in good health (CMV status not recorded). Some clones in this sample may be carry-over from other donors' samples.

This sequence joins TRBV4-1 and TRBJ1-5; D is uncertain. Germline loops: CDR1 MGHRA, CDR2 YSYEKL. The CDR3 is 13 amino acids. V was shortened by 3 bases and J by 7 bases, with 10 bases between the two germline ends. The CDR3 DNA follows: TGCGCCAGCAGCCAGGAGGGTGGACAGCCCCAGCATTTT. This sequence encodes CASSQEGGQPQHF.

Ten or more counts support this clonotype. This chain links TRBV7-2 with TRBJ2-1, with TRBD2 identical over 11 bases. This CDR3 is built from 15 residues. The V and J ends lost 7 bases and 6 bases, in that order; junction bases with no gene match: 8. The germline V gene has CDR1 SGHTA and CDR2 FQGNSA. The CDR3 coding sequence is TGTGCCAGCAATCTGGGGCTAGCGGGGGGCAATGAGCAGTTCTTC. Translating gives CASNLGLAGGNEQFF.

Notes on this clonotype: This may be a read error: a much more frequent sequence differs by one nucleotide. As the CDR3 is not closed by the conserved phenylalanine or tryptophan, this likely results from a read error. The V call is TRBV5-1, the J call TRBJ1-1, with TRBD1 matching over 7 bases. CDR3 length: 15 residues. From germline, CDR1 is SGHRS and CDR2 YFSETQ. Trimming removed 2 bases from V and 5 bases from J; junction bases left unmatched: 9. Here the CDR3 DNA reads TGCGCCAGCAGCTTTGGGGTAGGGGGCACAACTGAAGCTTTCTCT. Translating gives CASSFGVGGTTEAFS.

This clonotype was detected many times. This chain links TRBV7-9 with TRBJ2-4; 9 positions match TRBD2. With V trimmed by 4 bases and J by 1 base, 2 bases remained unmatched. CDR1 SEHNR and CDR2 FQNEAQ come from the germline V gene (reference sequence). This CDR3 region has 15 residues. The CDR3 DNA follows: TGTGCCAGCAGCTCTACTAGCGGGGCCAAAAACATTCAGTACTTC. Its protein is CASSSTSGAKNIQYF. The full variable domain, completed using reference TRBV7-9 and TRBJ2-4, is DTGVSQNPRHKITKRGQNVTFRCDPISEHNRLYWYRQTLGQGPEFLTYFQNEAQLEKSRLLSDRFSAERPKGSFSTLEIQRTEQGDSAMYLCASSSTSGAKNIQYFGAGTRLSVL.

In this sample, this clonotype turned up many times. As DNA, the CDR3 is TGTGCCAGCAGCTTAGCTTTAGACTCGAACACCGGGGAGCTGTTTTTT. Residues: CASSLALDSNTGELFF. The chain joins TRBV7-8 to TRBJ2-2; D unclear. CDR1 and CDR2 from the germline V gene are SGHVS and FQNEAQ. The V gene lost 0 bases and the J gene lost 0 bases, with 8 bases spanning the gap. This CDR3 is built from 16 residues. Full variable domain (remainder filled in from reference TRBV7-8 and TRBJ2-2): GAGVSQSPRYKVAKRGQDVALRCDPISGHVSLFWYQQALGQGPEFLTYFQNEAQLDKSGLPSDRFFAERPEGSVSTLKIQRTQQEDSAVYLCASSLALDSNTGELFFGEGSRLTVL.

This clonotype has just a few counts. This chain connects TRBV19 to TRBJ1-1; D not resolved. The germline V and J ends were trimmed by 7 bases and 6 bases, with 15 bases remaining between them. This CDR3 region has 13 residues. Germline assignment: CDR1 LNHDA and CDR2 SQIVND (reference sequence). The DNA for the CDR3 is TGTGCCAGTACCGCAGGCCATATTTCTGAAGCTTTCTTT. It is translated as CASTAGHISEAFF.

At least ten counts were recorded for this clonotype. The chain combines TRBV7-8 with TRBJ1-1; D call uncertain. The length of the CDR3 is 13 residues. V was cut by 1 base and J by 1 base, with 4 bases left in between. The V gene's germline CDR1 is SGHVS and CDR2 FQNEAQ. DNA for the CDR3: TGTGCCAGCAGCTTAGTACAGAACACTGAAGCTTTCTTT. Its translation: CASSLVQNTEAFF. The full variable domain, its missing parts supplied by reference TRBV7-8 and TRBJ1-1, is GAGVSQSPRYKVAKRGQDVALRCDPISGHVSLFWYQQALGQGPEFLTYFQNEAQLDKSGLPSDRFFAERPEGSVSTLKIQRTQQEDSAVYLCASSLVQNTEAFFGQGTRLTVV.

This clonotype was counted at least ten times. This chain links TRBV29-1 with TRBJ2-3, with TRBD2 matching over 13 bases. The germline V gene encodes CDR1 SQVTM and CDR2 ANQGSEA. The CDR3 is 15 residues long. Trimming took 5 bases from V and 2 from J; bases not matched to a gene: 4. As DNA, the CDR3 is TGCAGCGTTACCGGGACTAGCGGGATCACAGATACGCAGTATTTT. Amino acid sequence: CSVTGTSGITDTQYF.